The clone carrying this TCR beta chain has just a few counts. The target antigen is unknown. These data come from a study of response to subunit inactivated influenza vaccine. Each CDR3 protein gets one entry after TCRdb re-called the RT-PCR reads with MiXCR. The sample yields about 700,000 distinct CDR3 sequences, approximately 14% seen once. The CDR3 has 15 residues. Germline trimming cut 4 bases from V and 2 bases from J; bases unmatched to any gene: 6. The germline V gene has CDR1 SGHRS and CDR2 YFSETQ. Findings and limits, study-wide: The study's authors posited that every seasonal influenza vaccination enlists few new T cells.

This sample comprised PBMCs from blood, obtained 14 to 15 days before vaccination. The sequence was collected from a man aged 50-59 years who received an inactivated influenza vaccine. This rearrangement joins TRBV5-1 to TRBJ1-1; TRBD1 aligns across 9 bases. Written as DNA, the CDR3 is TGCGCCAGCAGCCAGGGACAGGGTCTAAACACTGAAGCTTTCTTT. Amino acid sequence: CASSQGQGLNTEAFF.